This TCR beta chain was observed in a study of PD-1 blockade in classical Hodgkin lymphoma. The study's findings and limits: There was a significant rise in CD4+ TCR diversity by C4D1, with no such rise for CD8+.

This CDR3 has 16 amino acids. Between the trimmed V and J ends, which lost 5 bases and 5 bases, there was a span of 21 bases. Germline V CDR1 and CDR2: LNHDA, SQIVND (reference sequence). Only in-frame clones appear in the TCRdb table, and some are missing; sequencing was by immunoSEQ multiplex PCR. The sample includes over 20,000 clones, 65% to 80% of them seen just once. Concerning this clone itself: Its antigen is still unknown.

Each patient's relapse followed autologous stem cell transplantation, and brentuximab vedotin exposure varied. The material was peripheral blood mononuclear cells (PBMCs), obtained before the second cycle of nivolumab. The sequence was obtained from a human donor with classical Hodgkin lymphoma. The chain couples TRBV19 to TRBJ1-2; D is perhaps TRBD1 (6 bases). The CDR3 DNA reads as TGTGCCAGTAGTGTCACGTCAACTCAAGGGGGATATGGCTACACCTTC. It encodes CASSVTSTQGGYGYTF.